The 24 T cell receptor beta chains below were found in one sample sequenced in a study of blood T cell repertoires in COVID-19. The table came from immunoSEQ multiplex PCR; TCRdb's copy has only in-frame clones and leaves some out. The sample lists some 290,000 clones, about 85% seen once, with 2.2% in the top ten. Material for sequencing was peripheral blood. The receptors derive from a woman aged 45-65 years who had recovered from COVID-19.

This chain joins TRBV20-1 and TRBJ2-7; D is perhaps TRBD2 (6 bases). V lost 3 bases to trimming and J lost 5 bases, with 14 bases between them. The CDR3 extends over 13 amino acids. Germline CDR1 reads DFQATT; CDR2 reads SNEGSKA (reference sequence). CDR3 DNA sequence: TGCAGTGCTAGTGGGGCAGGGAGGAACGAGCAGTACTTC. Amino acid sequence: CSASGAGRNEQYF.

The CDR3 DNA follows: TGTGCCAGCAGCCCGGGGTGGGGGGAGAACACTGAAGCTTTCTTT. It codes for CASSPGWGENTEAFF. V gene TRBV7-9 combines with J gene TRBJ1-1, with D maybe TRBD1 (5 bases). Trimming took off 5 bases at V and 1 base at J, with 14 bases between the two ends. The CDR3 runs to 15 residues. CDR1 and CDR2 from the germline V gene are SEHNR and FQNEAQ (reference sequence).

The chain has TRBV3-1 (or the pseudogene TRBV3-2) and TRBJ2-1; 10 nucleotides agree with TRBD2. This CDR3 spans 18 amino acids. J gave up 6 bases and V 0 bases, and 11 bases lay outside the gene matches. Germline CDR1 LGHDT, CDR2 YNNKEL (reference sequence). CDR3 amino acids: CASSQDRASGRPLNEQFF. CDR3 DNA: TGTGCCAGCAGCCAAGATCGGGCTAGCGGGAGACCTCTCAATGAGCAGTTCTTC.

In nucleotides, the CDR3 is TGTGCCAGCAGCCACCAAGGCAGGGCGTATGGCTACACCTTC. Its protein product is CASSHQGRAYGYTF. V is TRBV7-2 and J is TRBJ1-2; possibly TRBD1 for D (5 bases). This CDR3 comprises 14 residues. Trimming took off 5 bases at V and 5 bases at J, with 15 bases between the two ends. Germline V gene lookup returns CDR1 SGHTA and CDR2 FQGNSA.

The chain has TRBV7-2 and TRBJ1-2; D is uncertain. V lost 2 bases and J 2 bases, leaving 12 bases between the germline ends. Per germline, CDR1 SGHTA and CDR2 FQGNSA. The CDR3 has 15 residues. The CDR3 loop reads CASSLSSRVNYGYTF. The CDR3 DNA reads TGTGCCAGCAGCTTAAGTTCTAGAGTAAACTATGGCTACACCTTC.

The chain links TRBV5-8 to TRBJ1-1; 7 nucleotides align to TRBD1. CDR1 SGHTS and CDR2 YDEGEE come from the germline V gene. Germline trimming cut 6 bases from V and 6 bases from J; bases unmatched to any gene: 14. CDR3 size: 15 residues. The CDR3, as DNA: TGTGCCAGCACAAAAATCGGGACAGTCGGTTCTGAAGCTTTCTTT. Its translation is CASTKIGTVGSEAFF.

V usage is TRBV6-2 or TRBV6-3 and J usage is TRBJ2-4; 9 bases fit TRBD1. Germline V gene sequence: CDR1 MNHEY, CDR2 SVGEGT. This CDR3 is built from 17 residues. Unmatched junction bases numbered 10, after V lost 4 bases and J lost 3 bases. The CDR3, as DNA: TGTGCCAGCAGTTCCTTTGGGACAGGGTATGGCAAAAACATTCAGTACTTC. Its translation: CASSSFGTGYGKNIQYF.

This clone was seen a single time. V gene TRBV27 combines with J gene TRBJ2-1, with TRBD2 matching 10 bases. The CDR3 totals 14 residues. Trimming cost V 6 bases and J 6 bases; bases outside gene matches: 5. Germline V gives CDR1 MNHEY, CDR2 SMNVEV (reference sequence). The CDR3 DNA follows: TGTGCCAGCAGCCCTAGCGGGAGAGCCAATGAGCAGTTCTTC. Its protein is CASSPSGRANEQFF.

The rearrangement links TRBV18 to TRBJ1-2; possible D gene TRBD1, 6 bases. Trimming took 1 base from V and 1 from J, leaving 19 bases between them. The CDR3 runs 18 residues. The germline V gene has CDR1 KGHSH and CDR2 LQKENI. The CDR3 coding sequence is TGTGCCAGCTCACCACTCAAAACACGGACAGATTATAACTATGGCTACACCTTC. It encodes CASSPLKTRTDYNYGYTF.

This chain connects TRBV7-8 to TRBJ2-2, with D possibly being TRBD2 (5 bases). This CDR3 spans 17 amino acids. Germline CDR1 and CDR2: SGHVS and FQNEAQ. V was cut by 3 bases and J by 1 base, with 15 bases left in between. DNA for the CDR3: TGTGCCAGCAGCTTTCCCGAATCGGGAATGAACACCGGGGAGCTGTTTTTT. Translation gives CASSFPESGMNTGELFF. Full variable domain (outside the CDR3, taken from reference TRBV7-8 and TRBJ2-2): GAGVSQSPRYKVAKRGQDVALRCDPISGHVSLFWYQQALGQGPEFLTYFQNEAQLDKSGLPSDRFFAERPEGSVSTLKIQRTQQEDSAVYLCASSFPESGMNTGELFFGEGSRLTVL.

CDR3 DNA: TGTGCCAGCAGCTTAAGCCGGGGAAACTCCTACAATGAGCAGTTCTTC. Translating gives CASSLSRGNSYNEQFF. The chain combines TRBV7-9 with TRBJ2-1, with D possibly TRBD2 on 5 matching bases. Trimming took off 2 bases at V and 0 bases at J, with 11 bases between the two ends. The CDR3 consists of 16 residues. Germline CDR1 is SEHNR and CDR2 is FQNEAQ (reference sequence).

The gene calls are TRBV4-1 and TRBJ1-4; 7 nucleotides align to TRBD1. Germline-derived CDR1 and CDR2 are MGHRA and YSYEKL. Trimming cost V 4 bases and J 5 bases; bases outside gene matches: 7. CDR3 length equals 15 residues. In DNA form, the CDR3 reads TGCGCCAGCAGCCCGGAGGGACAGTTAAATGAAAAACTGTTTTTT. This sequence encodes CASSPEGQLNEKLFF.

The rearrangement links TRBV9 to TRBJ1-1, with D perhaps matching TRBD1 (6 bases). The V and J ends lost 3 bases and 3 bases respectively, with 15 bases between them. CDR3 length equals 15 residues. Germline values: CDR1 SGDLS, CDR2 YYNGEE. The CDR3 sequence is CASSAVRTAHTEAFF. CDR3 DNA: TGTGCCAGCAGCGCCGTTAGGACAGCTCACACTGAAGCTTTCTTT. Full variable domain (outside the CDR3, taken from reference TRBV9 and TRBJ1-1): DSGVTQTPKHLITATGQRVTLRCSPRSGDLSVYWYQQSLDQGLQFLIQYYNGEERAKGNILERFSAQQFPDLHSELNLSSLELGDSALYFCASSAVRTAHTEAFFGQGTRLTVV.

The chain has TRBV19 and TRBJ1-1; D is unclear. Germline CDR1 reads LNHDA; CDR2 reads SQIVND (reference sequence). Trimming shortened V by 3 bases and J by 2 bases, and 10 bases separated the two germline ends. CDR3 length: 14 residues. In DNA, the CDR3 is TGTGCCAGTAGTATTCAGGCAGGAAACACTGAAGCTTTCTTT. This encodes CASSIQAGNTEAFF.

The CDR3 loop reads CASRLHPSTGGDTEAFF. As DNA, the CDR3 is TGTGCCAGCAGGCTACACCCTTCAACAGGGGGAGACACTGAAGCTTTCTTT. This sequence joins TRBV3-1 (or the pseudogene TRBV3-2) and TRBJ1-1, with TRBD1 matching 8 bases. V was clipped by 6 bases and J by 3 bases; unmatched bases: 15. Per the germline V gene, CDR1 is LGHDT and CDR2 is YNNKEL (reference sequence). The CDR3 runs to 17 residues.

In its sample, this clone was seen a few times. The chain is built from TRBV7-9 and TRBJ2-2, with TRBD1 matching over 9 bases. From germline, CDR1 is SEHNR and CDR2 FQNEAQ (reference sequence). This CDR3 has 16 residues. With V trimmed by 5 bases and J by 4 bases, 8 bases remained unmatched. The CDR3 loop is CASSPPTGGFTGELFF. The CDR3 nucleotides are TGTGCCAGCAGCCCCCCGACAGGGGGATTCACCGGGGAGCTGTTTTTT.

Written as DNA, the CDR3 is TGTGCCAGCAGGGACAGGGGCGATGAGCAGTTCTTC. This codes for CASRDRGDEQFF. The rearrangement joins TRBV2 to TRBJ2-1; 9 nucleotides match TRBD1. Germline V lookup: CDR1 SNHLY, CDR2 FYNNEI. The CDR3 consists of 12 residues. V dropped 6 bases and J dropped 8; count of bases not matched to a gene: 2.

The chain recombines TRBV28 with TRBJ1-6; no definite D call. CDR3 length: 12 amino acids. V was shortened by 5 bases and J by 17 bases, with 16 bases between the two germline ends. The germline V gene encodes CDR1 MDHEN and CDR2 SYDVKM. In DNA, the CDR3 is TGTGCCAGCAGTCCCACCGGGAGGGTCTTCCACTTT. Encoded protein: CASSPTGRVFHF.

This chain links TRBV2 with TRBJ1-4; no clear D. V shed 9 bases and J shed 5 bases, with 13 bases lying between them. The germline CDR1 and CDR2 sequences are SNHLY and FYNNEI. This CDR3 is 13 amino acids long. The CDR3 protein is CARGGIENEKLFF. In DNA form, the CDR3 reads TGTGCCAGAGGAGGGATTGAGAATGAAAAACTGTTTTTT.

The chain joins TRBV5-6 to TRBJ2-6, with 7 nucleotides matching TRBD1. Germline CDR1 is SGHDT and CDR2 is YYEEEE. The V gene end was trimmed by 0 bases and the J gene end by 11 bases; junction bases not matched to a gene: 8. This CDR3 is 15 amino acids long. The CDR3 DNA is TGTGCCAGCAGCTTGGTTATACAGGGGACCCACGTCCTGACTTTC. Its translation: CASSLVIQGTHVLTF.

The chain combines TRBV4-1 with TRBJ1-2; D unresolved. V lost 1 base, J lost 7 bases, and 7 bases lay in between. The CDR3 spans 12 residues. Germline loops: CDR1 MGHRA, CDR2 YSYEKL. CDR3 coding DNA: TGCGCCAGCAGCCAAGGGACTGTTGGCTACACCTTC. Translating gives CASSQGTVGYTF.

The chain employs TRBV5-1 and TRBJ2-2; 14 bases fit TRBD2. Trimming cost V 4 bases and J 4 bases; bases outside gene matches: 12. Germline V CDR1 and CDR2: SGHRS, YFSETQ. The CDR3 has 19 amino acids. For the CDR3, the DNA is TGCGCCAGCAGCCTCTGGACTAGCGGGAGGATCGGTAGCACCGGGGAGCTGTTTTTT. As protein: CASSLWTSGRIGSTGELFF.

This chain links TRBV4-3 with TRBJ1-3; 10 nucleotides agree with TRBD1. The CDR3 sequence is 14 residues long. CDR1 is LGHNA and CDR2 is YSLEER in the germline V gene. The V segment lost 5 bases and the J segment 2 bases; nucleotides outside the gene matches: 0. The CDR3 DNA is TGCGCCAGCAGCGACAGGGGGCCTGGAAACACCATATATTTT. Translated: CASSDRGPGNTIYF.

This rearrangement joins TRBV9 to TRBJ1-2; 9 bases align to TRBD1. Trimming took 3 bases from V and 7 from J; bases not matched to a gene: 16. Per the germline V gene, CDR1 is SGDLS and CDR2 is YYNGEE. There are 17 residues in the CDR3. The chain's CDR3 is CASSGIQGARKRGGYTF. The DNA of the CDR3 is TGTGCCAGCAGCGGGATACAGGGGGCCAGAAAAAGGGGTGGCTACACCTTC.